What follows is one T cell receptor beta chain and its context. The antigen it recognizes is unknown. A junction boundary mismatches the germline segment, possibly from a read error. The germline V gene yields MNHNS for CDR1 and SASEGT for CDR2. The CDR3, cysteine through phenylalanine, is 11 amino acids long. The retained sequence is limited to the CDR3, 33 bases, with the frame set at the first base. The method was the immunoSEQ multiplex PCR assay. Per the source publication's procedure: To diagnose cytomegalovirus status from the catalog of TCR beta chain sequences, a statistical classification framework was built. What TCRdb holds here is the immuneACCESS table cut down to in-frame rearrangements. Part of the clones is not present; checked against another copy, under half of the missing clones reflect an unresolved V gene, and the others are unexplained. V and J calls and clone size are those listed in that table; D and trimming were worked out from the DNA. The sample data list roughly 130,000 clones, and just under 90% of these were observed just once. Around 5.9% of the sample is taken by the ten largest.

The data derive from a study of cytomegalovirus exposure and HLA in healthy donors (TCRdb year 2017). Study-level background: The 500 to 800 repertoires of the first cohort and the 95 to 150 validation repertoires were produced on the same platform, according to a later analysis. A separate validation cohort of more than 100 different subjects was used in addition to the approximately 700-subject first cohort. The study aimed to test whether signatures of past pathogen exposure could be identified by cataloging public T cell receptors. The study combined high-throughput TCR immunosequencing, statistical association of individual TCRs with disease status, and machine learning to predict cytomegalovirus infection status. Beyond this particular receptor, the publication reports: It was suggested by the authors that the approach could potentially be generalized to other disease states and immunological phenotypes. A total of some 180 TCR beta chains were listed by the study as associated with cytomegalovirus. All 120 or so repertoires were used to score co-occurrence in the validation cohort in a later analysis, because that analysis had no HLA typing for the cohort. The classifier was reported to diagnose cytomegalovirus status with high specificity and sensitivity in both the original and validation cohorts. Subsequent analysis determined that TCRs grouped into clusters in the first cohort also showed a tendency toward co-occurrence across the 90 to 150 validation repertoires, and approximately 94% of cluster scores exceeded 0. Most TCR sequences were observed very rarely across donors, whereas some public TCRs were present in many individuals. A few of the identified cytomegalovirus-associated TCR beta chains were confirmed in vitro to be specific for cytomegalovirus antigens.

The donors belonged to the validation cohort of about 130 subjects, which was separate from the approximately 700-subject first cohort. The sequenced sample consisted of PBMCs. The origin of this receptor is a woman between 25 and 40 years old in good health and CMV-seropositive. Rearrangement joined TRBV6-1 to TRBJ2-7, with the D gene too uncertain to name. The DNA is as follows: TGTGCCAGCAGTGAAGCACCTAACTTGAACTTC. This gives the protein CASSEAPNLNF.